Each of the 32 T cell receptor beta chains below was sequenced from the same sample in a study of blood T cell repertoires in COVID-19. Clones were read by immunoSEQ multiplex PCR, and TCRdb kept only the in-frame ones, dropping some. The sample carries about 180,000 clones, around 73% recorded once. The sequencing sample was made of PBMCs or T cells enriched from blood (not recorded which). These receptors originate from a woman between 45 and 65 years old who had recovered from COVID-19.

J is TRBJ2-1 and V is TRBV7-3; TRBD1 matches at 7 bases. The CDR3 is made up of 14 amino acids. Germline CDR1 SGHTA, CDR2 FQGTGA. The V gene end was trimmed by 5 bases and the J gene end by 5 bases; junction bases not matched to a gene: 6. The CDR3 region has the DNA TGTGCCAGCAGCCCAACGACAGGGAACAATGAGCAGTTCTTC. Its translation: CASSPTTGNNEQFF. Filled out from reference TRBV7-3 and TRBJ2-1, the complete variable domain reads GAGVSQTPSNKVTEKGKYVELRCDPISGHTALYWYRQSLGQGPEFLIYFQGTGAADDSGLPNDRFFAVRPEGSVSTLKIQRTERGDSAVYLCASSPTTGNNEQFFGPGTRLTVL.

This clone was observed a few times. CDR3: CASRQGQDIQYF. The CDR3 DNA reads as TGTGCCAGTAGACAGGGGCAGGACATTCAGTACTTC. The chain carries TRBV2 and TRBJ2-4; 8 bases match TRBD1. The germline gives CDR1 SNHLY, CDR2 FYNNEI. The CDR3 contains 12 residues. Trimming cost V 9 bases and J 8 bases; bases outside gene matches: 6.

The chain has TRBV19 and TRBJ1-2, with 8 nucleotides matching TRBD1. The CDR3 has 12 residues. V dropped 8 bases and J dropped 8; count of bases not matched to a gene: 7. CDR1 is LNHDA and CDR2 is SQIVND in the germline V gene (reference sequence). The CDR3, as DNA: TGTGCCAGTGCAGGGGGCCGACGGGGCTACACCTTC. Residues: CASAGGRRGYTF. Using reference TRBV19 and TRBJ1-2 for the parts outside the CDR3, the full variable domain is DGGITQSPKYLFRKEGQNVTLSCEQNLNHDAMYWYRQDPGQGLRLIYYSQIVNDFQKGDIAEGYSVSREKKESFPLTVTSAQKNPTAFYLCASAGGRRGYTFGSGTRLTVV.

The chain carries TRBV27 and TRBJ2-7; D gene unclear. Deletions cut 6 bases from V and 9 bases from J, with 15 bases between. Germline V CDR1 and CDR2: MNHEY, SMNVEV (reference sequence). This CDR3 contains 12 residues. This CDR3 reads CASSPVGSVQYF. For the CDR3, the DNA is TGTGCCAGCAGCCCAGTTGGCAGCGTGCAGTACTTC.

The chain carries TRBV6-5 and TRBJ1-3; D perhaps matches TRBD1 (6 bases). This CDR3 is 14 amino acids long. Germline assignment: CDR1 MNHEY and CDR2 SVGAGI. Trimming removed 7 bases from V and 7 bases from J, with 17 bases in between. Here the CDR3 DNA reads TGTGCCAGCACGGGGCAGGGGATGGGGAACACCATATATTTT. Translated, it gives CASTGQGMGNTIYF.

The chain links TRBV28 to TRBJ2-7; D unresolved. CDR3 length: 14 amino acids. Trimming shortened V by 2 bases and J by 0 bases, and 8 bases separated the two germline ends. The germline V gene has CDR1 MDHEN and CDR2 SYDVKM. The CDR3 protein is CASSLTAGSYEQYF. The CDR3, as DNA: TGTGCCAGCAGTTTAACAGCAGGCTCCTACGAGCAGTACTTC.

The chain has TRBV29-1 and TRBJ2-5, with 8 nucleotides matching TRBD2. The V gene end was trimmed by 1 base and the J gene end by 2 bases; junction bases not matched to a gene: 0. Per germline, CDR1 SQVTM and CDR2 ANQGSEA. The CDR3 spans 13 residues. The CDR3, as DNA: TGCAGCGTTGAAGGACTAGCGCAAGAGACCCAGTACTTC. Protein: CSVEGLAQETQYF.

The chain joins TRBV7-3 to TRBJ2-2, with 8 bases that match TRBD1. CDR1 is SGHTA, CDR2 FQGTGA, per germline. V was clipped by 5 bases and J by 0 bases; unmatched bases: 2. This CDR3 comprises 15 residues. The CDR3 bases are TGTGCCAGCAGCCCGGGACAGGCGAACACCGGGGAGCTGTTTTTT. Translated, it gives CASSPGQANTGELFF.

The chain couples TRBV28 to TRBJ1-5; tentatively, D is TRBD1 (5 bases). The CDR3 length is 15 residues. From germline, CDR1 is MDHEN and CDR2 SYDVKM. V was cut by 5 bases and J by 4 bases, with 15 bases left in between. This CDR3 reads CASSLAGRGNQPQHF. In nucleotides, the CDR3 is TGTGCCAGCAGTCTCGCAGGGAGGGGAAATCAGCCCCAGCATTTT.

The chain uses TRBV28 and TRBJ1-4; D unresolved. Trimming cost V 5 bases and J 5 bases, with 15 bases left between them. CDR3 length: 15 amino acids. CDR1 is MDHEN and CDR2 is SYDVKM in the germline V gene. The CDR3 protein is CASSLAGSWNEKLFF. Written as DNA, the CDR3 is TGTGCCAGCAGTCTGGCGGGGTCTTGGAATGAAAAACTGTTTTTT.

J is TRBJ2-5 and V is TRBV24-1, with TRBD1 identical over 7 bases. This CDR3 contains 16 residues. CDR1 and CDR2 (germline): KGHDR, SFDVKD. V lost 4 bases to trimming and J lost 0 bases; unmatched junction nucleotides: 7. The CDR3 coding sequence is TGTGCCACCAGTGACCCCGGGACAGCGTACCAAGAGACCCAGTACTTC. Translating gives CATSDPGTAYQETQYF.

This rearrangement joins TRBV7-6 to TRBJ2-5, with 11 positions matching TRBD1. CDR1 and CDR2 from the germline V gene are SGHVS and FNYEAQ. This CDR3 has 14 amino acids. The J segment lost 4 bases and the V segment lost 3 bases, leaving 1 base of the junction unmatched. The CDR3 reads CASSLDRGRETQYF. CDR3 coding DNA: TGTGCCAGCAGCTTGGACAGGGGGCGAGAGACCCAGTACTTC.

The chain recombines TRBV19 with TRBJ1-6, with D perhaps TRBD1 (6 bases). Trimming took off 3 bases at V and 6 bases at J, with 12 bases between the two ends. The CDR3 extends over 15 amino acids. Germline-derived CDR1 and CDR2 are LNHDA and SQIVND (reference sequence). Here the CDR3 DNA reads TGTGCCAGTAGTATCGCAGGGGTTCCTAATTCACCCCTCCACTTT. Encoded protein: CASSIAGVPNSPLHF. The full variable domain, in which reference TRBV19 and TRBJ1-6 provide the parts outside the CDR3, is DGGITQSPKYLFRKEGQNVTLSCEQNLNHDAMYWYRQDPGQGLRLIYYSQIVNDFQKGDIAEGYSVSREKKESFPLTVTSAQKNPTAFYLCASSIAGVPNSPLHFGNGTRLTVT.

This clone came up a few times. V is TRBV28 and J is TRBJ2-5; 7 bases map to TRBD1. V trimming: 4 bases; J trimming: 5 bases; junction bases outside the gene matches: 19. The CDR3 length is 18 residues. Germline V gene lookup returns CDR1 MDHEN and CDR2 SYDVKM. The CDR3 is CASSSDWDSEKVRETQYF. The CDR3, as DNA: TGTGCCAGCAGTTCTGATTGGGACAGTGAAAAGGTTAGGGAGACCCAGTACTTC.

This clone showed up just once. V and J are TRBV6-1 and TRBJ1-2, with TRBD1 matching over 8 bases. J gave up 7 bases and V 1 base, and 5 bases lay outside the gene matches. Germline V lookup: CDR1 MNHNS, CDR2 SASEGT. The CDR3 spans 14 residues. The chain's CDR3 is CASSEVGQGGGYTF. The CDR3 DNA sequence: TGTGCCAGCAGTGAAGTTGGACAGGGTGGTGGCTACACCTTC.

In this sample, this clone turned up a few times. The rearrangement joins TRBV19 to TRBJ2-1; TRBD1 aligns across 11 bases. The CDR3 consists of 17 residues. The V segment lost 5 bases and the J segment 7 bases; nucleotides outside the gene matches: 13. Germline V gene sequence: CDR1 LNHDA, CDR2 SQIVND (reference sequence). CDR3 DNA: TGTGCCAGTAGTCCTTTCGGAGGACAGGGGGCAGGTAATGAGCAGTTCTTC. It codes for CASSPFGGQGAGNEQFF.

J is TRBJ1-2 and V is TRBV15, with a possible D match to TRBD1 (5 bases). The germline gives CDR1 LNHNV, CDR2 YYDKDF (reference sequence). The V gene lost 5 bases and the J gene lost 8 bases, with 15 bases spanning the gap. The CDR3 length is 13 residues. CDR3 sequence: CATSLDGAGGYTF. The CDR3 DNA is TGTGCCACCAGCTTAGATGGGGCGGGGGGCTACACCTTC.

The chain uses TRBV28 and TRBJ2-3, with 7 bases identical to TRBD1. Looked up from germline, CDR1 is MDHEN and CDR2 is SYDVKM. This CDR3 is built from 17 residues. The V and J ends lost 8 bases and 2 bases, in that order; junction bases with no gene match: 16. This CDR3 reads CASGWEGGQSSTDTQYF. CDR3 sequence (DNA): TGTGCCAGCGGGTGGGAAGGGGGCCAGTCTTCCACAGATACGCAGTATTTT.

This chain joins TRBV6-5 and TRBJ2-3; 7 positions agree with TRBD1. V lost 6 bases, J lost 2 bases, and 5 bases stayed unmatched. The CDR3 totals 14 residues. The germline CDR1 and CDR2 sequences are MNHEY and SVGAGI. The CDR3 nucleotides are TGTGCCAGCAGCCGGGACAGTTCCACAGATACGCAGTATTTT. Amino acid sequence: CASSRDSSTDTQYF.

The chain carries TRBV6-5 and TRBJ1-2; tentative D call: TRBD1 (6 bases). Germline V gives CDR1 MNHEY, CDR2 SVGAGI. The CDR3 runs to 14 residues. The V gene lost 7 bases and the J gene lost 7 bases, with 19 bases spanning the gap. This CDR3 is CASKGGAQAGGYTF. CDR3 nucleotide sequence: TGTGCCAGCAAAGGGGGGGCCCAGGCTGGTGGCTACACCTTC.

The chain employs TRBV19 and TRBJ1-2, with TRBD1 matching over 7 bases. J was trimmed by 4 bases and V by 6 bases; bases with no gene match: 5. The CDR3 extends over 13 amino acids. Germline CDR1 is LNHDA and CDR2 is SQIVND (reference sequence). This CDR3 reads CASRTGPFYGYTF. The CDR3 DNA reads as TGTGCCAGTAGGACAGGGCCATTCTATGGCTACACCTTC.

This clone has a single count. This chain joins TRBV2 and TRBJ2-7; 12 nucleotides match TRBD2. V lost 4 bases, J lost 6 bases, and 4 bases stayed unmatched. Germline V lookup: CDR1 SNHLY, CDR2 FYNNEI. The CDR3 sequence is 14 residues long. The CDR3 protein is CASSGTSGIGEQYF. As DNA, the CDR3 is TGTGCCAGCAGTGGGACTAGCGGGATCGGCGAGCAGTACTTC.

This clone occurred once. Distinct nucleotide sequences in the sample also encode this CDR3. The genes are TRBV27 and TRBJ1-2; possible D gene TRBD1, 5 bases. The CDR3 has 13 residues. The ends were cut back, 2 bases at V and 4 bases at J, with 8 bases in the middle. CDR1 and CDR2 from the germline V gene are MNHEY and SMNVEV (reference sequence). In DNA, the CDR3 is TGTGCCAGCAGTTTACAGGGACTCTATGGCTACACCTTC. It codes for CASSLQGLYGYTF.

The table lists this clone with many counts. The rearrangement uses TRBV18 and TRBJ2-7, with TRBD2 identical over 9 bases. Looked up from germline, CDR1 is KGHSH and CDR2 is LQKENI. The CDR3 sequence is 14 residues long. Trimming cost V 6 bases and J 4 bases; bases outside gene matches: 7. The CDR3 DNA reads TGTGCCAGCTCGCGCACTAGCGGGTTGTACGAGCAGTACTTC. Protein sequence: CASSRTSGLYEQYF.

The chain is built from TRBV7-2 and TRBJ2-7; D gene uncertain. Germline V gene lookup returns CDR1 SGHTA and CDR2 FQGNSA. The CDR3 has 12 residues. The V end was cut by 5 bases, the J end by 0 bases, with 5 bases between. The CDR3 region is CASSPTSYEQYF. The CDR3 nucleotides read TGTGCCAGCAGCCCTACCTCCTACGAGCAGTACTTC.

This clone was seen more than once but under ten times. The V gene is TRBV9, the J gene TRBJ2-7; 9 bases agree with TRBD2. Per germline, CDR1 SGDLS and CDR2 YYNGEE. This CDR3 is 16 amino acids long. With V trimmed by 0 bases and J by 6 bases, 10 bases remained unmatched. CDR3 nucleotide sequence: TGTGCCAGCAGCGTAGACGCGGGAGGGACCGGGGGCGAGCAGTACTTC. This encodes CASSVDAGGTGGEQYF.

In nucleotides, the CDR3 is TGTGCCAGCAGCCAAGGGGACAGGCCCACGAGGGCTTTCTTT. This translates into CASSQGDRPTRAFF. The chain recombines TRBV3-1 (or the pseudogene TRBV3-2) with TRBJ1-1, with TRBD1 matching over 8 bases. This CDR3 contains 14 residues. Germline loops: CDR1 LGHDT, CDR2 YNNKEL (reference sequence). J was trimmed by 11 bases and V by 1 base; bases with no gene match: 9.

The CDR3 sequence is CASSLERGSYNEQFF. The CDR3 DNA reads TGTGCCAGCAGCTTAGAGCGGGGGTCCTACAATGAGCAGTTCTTC. This sequence joins TRBV7-6 and TRBJ2-1; 8 bases line up with TRBD2. V lost 1 base and J lost 1; bases outside the gene matches: 0. Germline V gene data show CDR1 as SGHVS and CDR2 as FNYEAQ. The CDR3 runs 15 residues.

The chain links TRBV5-1 to TRBJ2-5, with a weak D call TRBD1 (6 bases). The CDR3 is 15 residues long. V dropped 4 bases and J dropped 1 base, with 14 bases sitting between them. CDR1 is SGHRS, CDR2 YFSETQ, per germline. CDR3 in DNA: TGCGCCAGCAGCCCAGCGACAGGACCCCAAGAGACCCAGTACTTC. Translation gives CASSPATGPQETQYF.

V and J are TRBV30 and TRBJ2-7; 11 bases are shared with TRBD1. CDR3 length: 14 residues. With V trimmed by 6 bases and J by 4 bases, 8 bases remained unmatched. Germline CDR1 GTSNPN, CDR2 SVGIG (reference sequence). In nucleotides, the CDR3 is TGTGCCTGCAACCGGGACAGGGGGTTTTACGAGCAGTACTTC. This sequence encodes CACNRDRGFYEQYF.

J is TRBJ2-1 and V is TRBV24-1; D is unclear. Trimming cost V 6 bases and J 0 bases, with 8 bases left between them. The CDR3 sequence is 14 residues long. Per germline, CDR1 KGHDR and CDR2 SFDVKD. CDR3 amino acids: CATSHTSSYNEQFF. CDR3 sequence (DNA): TGTGCCACCAGTCATACCAGCTCCTACAATGAGCAGTTCTTC.

The V call is TRBV7-9, the J call TRBJ2-7; TRBD1 matches 8 bases. The CDR3 loop spans 15 amino acids. Germline CDR1 is SEHNR and CDR2 is FQNEAQ (reference sequence). V was clipped by 5 bases and J by 2 bases; unmatched bases: 8. CDR3 in DNA: TGTGCCAGCAGCCATCGGACAGGGTCCCCCTACGAGCAGTACTTC. Protein sequence: CASSHRTGSPYEQYF.